The clone carrying this TCR beta chain was counted a single time. Germline V lookup: CDR1 SGHRS, CDR2 YFSETQ. CDR3 length: 15 amino acids. The ends were cut back, 7 bases at V and 1 base at J, with 17 bases in the middle. Assay: immunoSEQ multiplex PCR; the TCRdb copy retains only in-frame clones and omits some. The data show more than 55,000 clones, 80% to 95% seen once. The entry originates in a study of T cell changes during pregnancy in multiple sclerosis. This sequence originates from a female donor in good health, enrolled as a control in a pregnancy study. The chain employs TRBV5-1 and TRBJ2-5, with D uncertain. Sequences were derived from peripheral blood, sampled in the first trimester of pregnancy. The CDR3 DNA reads as TGCGCCAGCGGGCTAACTCAACGCCTCCAAGAGACCCAGTACTTC. Translating it yields CASGLTQRLQETQYF.